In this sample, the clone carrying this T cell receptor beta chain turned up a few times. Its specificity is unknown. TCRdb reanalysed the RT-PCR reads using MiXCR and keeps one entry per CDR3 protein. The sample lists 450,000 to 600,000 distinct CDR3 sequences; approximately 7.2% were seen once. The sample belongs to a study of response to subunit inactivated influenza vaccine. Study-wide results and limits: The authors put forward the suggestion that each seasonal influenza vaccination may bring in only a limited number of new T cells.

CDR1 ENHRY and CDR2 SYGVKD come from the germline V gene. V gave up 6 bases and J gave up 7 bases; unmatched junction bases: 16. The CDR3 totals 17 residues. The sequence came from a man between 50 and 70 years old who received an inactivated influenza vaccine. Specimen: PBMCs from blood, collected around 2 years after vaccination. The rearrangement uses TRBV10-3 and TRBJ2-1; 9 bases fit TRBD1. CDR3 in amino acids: CAISDPTGGRGGNEQFF. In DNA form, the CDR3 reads TGTGCCATCAGCGATCCAACAGGGGGCCGTGGGGGGAATGAGCAGTTCTTC.